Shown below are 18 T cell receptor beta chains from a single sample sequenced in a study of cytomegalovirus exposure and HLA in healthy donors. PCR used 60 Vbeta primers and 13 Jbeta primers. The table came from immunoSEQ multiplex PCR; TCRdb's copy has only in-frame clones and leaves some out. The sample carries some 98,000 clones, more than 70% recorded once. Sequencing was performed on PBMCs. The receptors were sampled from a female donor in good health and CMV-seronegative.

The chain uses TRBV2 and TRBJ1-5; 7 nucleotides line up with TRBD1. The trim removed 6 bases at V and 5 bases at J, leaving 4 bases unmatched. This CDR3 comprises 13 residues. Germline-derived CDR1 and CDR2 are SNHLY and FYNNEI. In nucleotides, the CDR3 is TGTGCCAGCAGACAACAGGGGCATCAGCCCCAGCATTTT. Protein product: CASRQQGHQPQHF.

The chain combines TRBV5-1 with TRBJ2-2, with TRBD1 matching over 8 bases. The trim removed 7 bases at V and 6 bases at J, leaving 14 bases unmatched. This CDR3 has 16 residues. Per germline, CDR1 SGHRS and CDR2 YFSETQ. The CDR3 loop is CASQTGQDLGAGELFF. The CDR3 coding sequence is TGCGCCAGCCAAACGGGACAGGATCTTGGTGCCGGGGAGCTGTTTTTT.

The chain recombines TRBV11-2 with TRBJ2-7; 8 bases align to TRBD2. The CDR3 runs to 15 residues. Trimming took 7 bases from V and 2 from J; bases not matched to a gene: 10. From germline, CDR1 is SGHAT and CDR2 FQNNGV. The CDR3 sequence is CASIFTGGSTYEQYF. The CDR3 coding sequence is TGTGCCAGCATCTTCACGGGGGGGAGTACCTACGAGCAGTACTTC.

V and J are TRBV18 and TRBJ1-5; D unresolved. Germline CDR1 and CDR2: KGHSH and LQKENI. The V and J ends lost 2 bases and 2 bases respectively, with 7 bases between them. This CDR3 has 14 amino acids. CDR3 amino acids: CASSPVGGNQPQHF. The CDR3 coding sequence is TGTGCCAGCTCACCAGTGGGAGGCAATCAGCCCCAGCATTTT.

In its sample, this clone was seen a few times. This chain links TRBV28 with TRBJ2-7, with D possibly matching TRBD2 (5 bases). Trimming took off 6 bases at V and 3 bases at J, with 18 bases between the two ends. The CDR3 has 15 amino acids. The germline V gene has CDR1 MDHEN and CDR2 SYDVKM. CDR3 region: CASSPLGAGGYEQYF. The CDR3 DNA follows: TGTGCCAGCAGCCCCCTCGGCGCGGGTGGCTACGAGCAGTACTTC.

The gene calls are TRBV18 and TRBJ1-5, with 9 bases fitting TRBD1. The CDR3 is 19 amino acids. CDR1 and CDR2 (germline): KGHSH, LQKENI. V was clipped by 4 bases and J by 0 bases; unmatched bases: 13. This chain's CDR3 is CASSLIAGQGGNSNQPQHF. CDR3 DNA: TGTGCCAGCTCACTTATAGCGGGACAGGGAGGGAATAGCAATCAGCCCCAGCATTTT.

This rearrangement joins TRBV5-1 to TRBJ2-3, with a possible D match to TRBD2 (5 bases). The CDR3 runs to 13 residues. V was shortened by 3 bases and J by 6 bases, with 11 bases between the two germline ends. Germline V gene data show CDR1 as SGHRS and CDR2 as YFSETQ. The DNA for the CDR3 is TGCGCCAGCAGCTCAGAGGGTTGGGATACGCAGTATTTT. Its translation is CASSSEGWDTQYF.

The CDR3 bases are TGTGCCAGCAGCCAAGGTCCTCAAGGGGGCGCGAACACTGAAGCTTTCTTT. Its protein is CASSQGPQGGANTEAFF. The chain carries TRBV14 and TRBJ1-1, with TRBD1 identical over 7 bases. V was clipped by 1 base and J by 1 base; unmatched bases: 9. Germline-derived CDR1 and CDR2 are SGHDN and FVKESK. The CDR3 is 17 amino acids.

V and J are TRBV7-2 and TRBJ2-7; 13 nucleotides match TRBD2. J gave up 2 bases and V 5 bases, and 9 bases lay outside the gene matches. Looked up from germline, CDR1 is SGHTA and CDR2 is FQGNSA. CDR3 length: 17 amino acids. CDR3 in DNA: TGTGCCAGCAGCGCCCGATGGGGGACTAGCGGGACCTACGAGCAGTACTTC. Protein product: CASSARWGTSGTYEQYF.

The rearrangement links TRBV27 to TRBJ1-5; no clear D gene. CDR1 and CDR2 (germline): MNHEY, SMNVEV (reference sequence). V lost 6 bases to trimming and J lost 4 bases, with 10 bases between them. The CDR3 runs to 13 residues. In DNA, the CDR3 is TGTGCCAGCAGCGAGGAGGGAAATCAGCCCCAGCATTTT. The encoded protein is CASSEEGNQPQHF.

CDR3 bases: TGTGCCGGAAGACAGGGTCGGGAGACCCAGTACTTC. As protein: CAGRQGRETQYF. This chain joins TRBV19 and TRBJ2-5; TRBD1 aligns across 7 bases. Unmatched junction bases numbered 8, after V lost 11 bases and J lost 5 bases. The CDR3 consists of 12 residues. Germline V CDR1 and CDR2: LNHDA, SQIVND (reference sequence).

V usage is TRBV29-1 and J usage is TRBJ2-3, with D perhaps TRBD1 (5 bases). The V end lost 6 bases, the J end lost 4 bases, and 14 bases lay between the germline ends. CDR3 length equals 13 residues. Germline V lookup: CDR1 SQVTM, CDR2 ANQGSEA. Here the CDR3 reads CSVSGSRADTQYF. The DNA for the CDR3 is TGCAGCGTCTCAGGGTCGAGAGCAGATACGCAGTATTTT.

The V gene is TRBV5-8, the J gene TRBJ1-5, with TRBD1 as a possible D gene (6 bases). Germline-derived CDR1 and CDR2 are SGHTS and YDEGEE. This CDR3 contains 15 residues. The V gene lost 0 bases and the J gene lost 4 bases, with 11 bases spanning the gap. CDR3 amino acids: CASSLESRGNQPQHF. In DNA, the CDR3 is TGTGCCAGCAGCTTGGAATCCAGGGGAAATCAGCCCCAGCATTTT.

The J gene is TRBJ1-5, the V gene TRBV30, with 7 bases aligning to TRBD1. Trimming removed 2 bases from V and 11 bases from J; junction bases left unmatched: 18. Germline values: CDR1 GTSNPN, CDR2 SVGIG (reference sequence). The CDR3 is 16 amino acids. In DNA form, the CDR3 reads TGTGCCTGGAGTTACCCAATTAGACAGGGCTGGTCAGCCCAGCATTTT. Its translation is CAWSYPIRQGWSAQHF.

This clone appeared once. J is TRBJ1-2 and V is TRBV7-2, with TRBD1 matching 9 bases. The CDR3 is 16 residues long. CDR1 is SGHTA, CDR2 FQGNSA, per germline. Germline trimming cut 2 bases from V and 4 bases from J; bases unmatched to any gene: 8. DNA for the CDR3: TGTGCCAGCAGCTTAACCCGGGGACAGGGTAGCTATGGCTACACCTTC. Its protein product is CASSLTRGQGSYGYTF.

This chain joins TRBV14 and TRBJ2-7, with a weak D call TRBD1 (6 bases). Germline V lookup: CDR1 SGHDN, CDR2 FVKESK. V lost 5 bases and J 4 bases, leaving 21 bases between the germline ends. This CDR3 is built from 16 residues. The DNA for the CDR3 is TGTGCCAGCAGCGGGCCCCGGACAGCCCGAAGTTACGAGCAGTACTTC. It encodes CASSGPRTARSYEQYF.

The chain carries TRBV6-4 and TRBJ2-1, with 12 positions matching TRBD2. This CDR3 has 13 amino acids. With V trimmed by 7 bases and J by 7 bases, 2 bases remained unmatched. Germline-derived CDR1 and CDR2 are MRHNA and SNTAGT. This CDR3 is CASKTSGGNEQFF. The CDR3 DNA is TGTGCCAGCAAAACTAGCGGGGGGAATGAGCAGTTCTTC.

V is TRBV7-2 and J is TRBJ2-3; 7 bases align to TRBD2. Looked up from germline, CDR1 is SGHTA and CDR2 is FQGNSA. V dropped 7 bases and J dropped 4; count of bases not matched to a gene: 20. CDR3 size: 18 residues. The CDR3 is CASIPPWASGSGSDTQYF. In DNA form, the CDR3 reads TGTGCCAGCATCCCTCCCTGGGCTAGCGGCTCTGGGTCAGATACGCAGTATTTT.